The clone carrying this TCR beta chain was detected a few times. Its target is unknown. The data were taken from a study of T cell responses to AZD1222 COVID-19 vaccine. Sequencing was performed with immunoSEQ multiplex PCR; in TCRdb, only in-frame clones are kept and a portion is missing. This table has about 150,000 clones, approximately 88% appearing once. CDR1 is MNHEY and CDR2 is SVGAGI in the germline V gene. With V trimmed by 6 bases and J by 4 bases, 5 bases remained unmatched. This CDR3 contains 14 residues. Overall study results and limits: With two AZD1222 doses given, Spike-specific TCR breadth and depth both rose. Close to half of spike-specific TCRs reportedly recognize unmutated variant regions. Donors in the cohort were predominantly white British and more often female, and clonal diversity was possibly underestimated. Spike-wide coverage was observed for vaccine-associated CD4 TCRs, with dominant responses at 160-218 and 743-854.

The sample here was peripheral blood, taken on day 0 of MenACWY control vaccination. The sequence was collected from an adult in good health. The chain employs TRBV6-5 and TRBJ2-3, with 9 bases aligning to TRBD2. This CDR3 reads CASRVAGASDTQYF. As DNA, the CDR3 is TGTGCCAGCAGAGTAGCGGGAGCCTCAGATACGCAGTATTTT.